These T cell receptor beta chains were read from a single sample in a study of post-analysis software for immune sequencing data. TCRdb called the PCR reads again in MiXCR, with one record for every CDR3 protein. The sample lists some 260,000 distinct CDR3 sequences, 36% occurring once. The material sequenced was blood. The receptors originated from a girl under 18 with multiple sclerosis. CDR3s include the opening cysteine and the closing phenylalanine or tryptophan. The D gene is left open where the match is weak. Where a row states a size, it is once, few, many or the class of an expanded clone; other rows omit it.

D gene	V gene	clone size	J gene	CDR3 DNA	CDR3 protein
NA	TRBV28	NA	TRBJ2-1	TGTGCCAGCAGTGTACCCTTTACACAGGGATACCATGAGCAGTTCTTC	CASSVPFTQGYHEQFF
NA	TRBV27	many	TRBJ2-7	TGTGCCAGCAGTCCGTGGACACGAGGCGAGCAGTACTTC	CASSPWTRGEQYF
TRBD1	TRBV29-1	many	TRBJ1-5	TGCAGCGTGGCCGGGACAGGGGGCGACAATCAGCCCCAGCATTTT	CSVAGTGGDNQPQHF
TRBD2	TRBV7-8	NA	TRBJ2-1	TGTGCCAGCAGCTTAATGGGACTAGAAGGGGTAACTGAGCAGTTCTTC	CASSLMGLEGVTEQFF
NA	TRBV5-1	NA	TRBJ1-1	TGCGCCAGCAGCTTAATAAACCGGGACCGCGAGGGAGCTTTCTTT	CASSLINRDREGAFF
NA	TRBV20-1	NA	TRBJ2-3	TGCAGTGCCAGCCCGCTAGCGTCCGGCACAGATACGCAGTATTTT	CSASPLASGTDTQYF
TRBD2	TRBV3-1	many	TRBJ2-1	TGTGCCAGCAGCCCGACTAGCGGTTTGTCCTACAATGAGCAGTTCTTC	CASSPTSGLSYNEQFF
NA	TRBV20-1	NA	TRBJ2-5	TGCAGTGCTAGTTCGGGTGGGAGGCGGTTAGGGGAGCAGTACTTC	CSASSGGRRLGEQYF
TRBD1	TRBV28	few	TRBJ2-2	TGTGCCAGCAGTCCCTGGGAACAGGGGGTTGGCACCGGGGAGCTGTTTTTT	CASSPWEQGVGTGELFF
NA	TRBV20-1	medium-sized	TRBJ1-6	TGCAGTGCGAGAAACGACAGGAATTCACCCCTCCACTTT	CSARNDRNSPLHF
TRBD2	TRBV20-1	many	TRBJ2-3	TGCAGTGCCCCTGACCGGCTAGCGGGTGGGGATACGCAGTATTTT	CSAPDRLAGGDTQYF
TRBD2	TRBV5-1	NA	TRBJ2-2	TGCGCCAGCAACCCGGGGGGAACCGGGGAGCTGTTTTTT	CASNPGGTGELFF
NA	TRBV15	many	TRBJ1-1	TGTGCGACAAGCGGGAACACTGAAGCTTTCTTT	CATSGNTEAFF
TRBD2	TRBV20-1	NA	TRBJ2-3	TGCAGTGCTAGCGAAGCGACTAGCGCGGCAGACCAGGGGGATACGCAGTATTTT	CSASEATSAADQGDTQYF
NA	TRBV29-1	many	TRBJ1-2	TGCAGCGTTCAATGGGCGGAGGTCACCTTC	CSVQWAEVTF
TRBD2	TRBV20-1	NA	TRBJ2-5	TGCAGTCCCCATCGGGCGGGAGGCTACAATGAGCAGTACTTC	CSPHRAGGYNEQYF
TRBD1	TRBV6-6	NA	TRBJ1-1	TGTGCCAGCAGTCCCCGGGACAGGAGGAACACTGAAGCTTTCTTT	CASSPRDRRNTEAFF
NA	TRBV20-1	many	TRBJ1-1	TGCAGTGCTAGGACTCCTTCTGAAGCTTTCTTT	CSARTPSEAFF
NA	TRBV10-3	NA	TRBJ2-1	TGTGCCATCAGTGACCTCAGGGACATCTCCTACAATGAGCAGTTCTTC	CAISDLRDISYNEQFF
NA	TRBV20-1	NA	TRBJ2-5	TGCAGTGCCCATAAGGCAGAGACCCAGTACTTC	CSAHKAETQYF
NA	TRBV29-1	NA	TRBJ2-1	TGCAGCAGTGGACTCCTCCCCTACAATGAGCAGTTCTTC	CSSGLLPYNEQFF
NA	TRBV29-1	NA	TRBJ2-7	TGCAGCGTTGGTTTCGCTGGGGGGACGGGGCAGTACTTC	CSVGFAGGTGQYF
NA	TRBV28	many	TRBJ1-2	TGTGCCAGCAGTCCACTTAGGACACTGGAGGGCTACACCTTC	CASSPLRTLEGYTF
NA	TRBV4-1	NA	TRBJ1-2	TGCGCCAGCAGCCAAACAGGGCTACGTGGCTATGGCTACACCTTC	CASSQTGLRGYGYTF
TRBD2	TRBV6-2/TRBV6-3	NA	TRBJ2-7	TGTGCCAGCACCGAACCTTTGGGGACTAGCTCCTACAATGAGCAGTACTTC	CASTEPLGTSSYNEQYF
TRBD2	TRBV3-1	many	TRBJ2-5	TGTGCCAGCAGCCAAAGCGGGAGGGCCCAGGAGACCCAGTACTTC	CASSQSGRAQETQYF
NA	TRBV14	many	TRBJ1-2	TGTGCCAGCAGCCAAGATCCGGGGGAAGGGAACTATGGCTACACCTTC	CASSQDPGEGNYGYTF
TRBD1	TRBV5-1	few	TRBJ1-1	TGCGCCAGCAGTTCCGGGACAGGGAGAAAGAACACTGAAGCTTTCTTT	CASSSGTGRKNTEAFF
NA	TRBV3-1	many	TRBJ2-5	TGTGCCAGCAGCCAGGCTTGGCCAGGGAAAGAGACCCAGTACTTC	CASSQAWPGKETQYF
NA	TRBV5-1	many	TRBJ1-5	TGCGCCAGCAGCTTGGCGGGAGCTAGCAATCAGCCCCAGCATTTT	CASSLAGASNQPQHF
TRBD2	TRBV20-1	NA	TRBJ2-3	TGCTGTGCTCCGCCTGGCACTAGCGGGAGAAGCACAGATACGCAGTATTTT	CCAPPGTSGRSTDTQYF
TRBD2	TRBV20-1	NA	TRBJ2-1	TGCAGTGCTACCGGGGGGAGCTCCTACAATGAGCAGTTCTTC	CSATGGSSYNEQFF
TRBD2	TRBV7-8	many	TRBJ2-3	TGTGCCACCGCCTGGACTAGCAGAAGCACAGATACGCAGTATTTT	CATAWTSRSTDTQYF
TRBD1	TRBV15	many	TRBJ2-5	TGTGCCACCAGCAGAGGGGGATTGTGGACAGGACAAGAGACCCAGTACTTC	CATSRGGLWTGQETQYF
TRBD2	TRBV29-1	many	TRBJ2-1	TGCAGCGTTGTTGATCTCGCGGGAGTTAGCCATGAGCAGTTCTTC	CSVVDLAGVSHEQFF
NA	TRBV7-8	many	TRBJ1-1	TGTGCCAGCAGCCATGGACGGATGAACACTGAAGCTTTCTTT	CASSHGRMNTEAFF
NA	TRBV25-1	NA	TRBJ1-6	TGTGCCAGCAGTGTTCTGGGTGATTCACCCCTCCACTTT	CASSVLGDSPLHF
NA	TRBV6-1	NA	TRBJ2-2	TGTGCCAGCAGTGCAGCTAGCTCGGGGACCGGGGAGCGGTTTTTT	CASSAASSGTGERFF
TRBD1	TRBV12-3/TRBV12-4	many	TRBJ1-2	TGTGCCAGCAGGTCAACAGGGGAAAGCTATGGCTACACCTTC	CASRSTGESYGYTF
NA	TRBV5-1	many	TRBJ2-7	TGCGCCAGCAGGATCTCCTTAGGGGCCTACGAGCAGTACTTC	CASRISLGAYEQYF
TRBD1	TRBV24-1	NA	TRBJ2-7	TGTGCCACCAGTGATTGGTCTGGGACAGGACGCTACGAGCAGTACTTC	CATSDWSGTGRYEQYF
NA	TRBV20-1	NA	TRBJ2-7	TGCAGTGCGGCTATAACCCTCTACGAGCAGTACTTC	CSAAITLYEQYF
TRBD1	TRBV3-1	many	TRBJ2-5	TGTGCCAGCAGCCGACTCGGGACAGGGCGGGAGACCCAGTACTTC	CASSRLGTGRETQYF
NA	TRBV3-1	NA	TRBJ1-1	TGTGCCAGCAGCCAATCGGGCACTGAAGCTTTCTTT	CASSQSGTEAFF
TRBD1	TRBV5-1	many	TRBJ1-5	TGCGCCAGCAGACCTACAGGGGGAGTTGATCAGCCCCAGCATTTT	CASRPTGGVDQPQHF
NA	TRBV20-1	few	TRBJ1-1	TGCAGGTTAGGTCGGGGGATGGACACTGAAGCTTTCTTT	CRLGRGMDTEAFF
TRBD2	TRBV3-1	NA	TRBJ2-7	TGTGCCAGCAGCCAAGGGGTTAGCGGGGGGGCCGATGAGCAGTACTTC	CASSQGVSGGADEQYF
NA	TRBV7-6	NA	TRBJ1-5	TGTGCCAGCAGCTTAGGGCATGATCAGCCCCAGCATTTT	CASSLGHDQPQHF
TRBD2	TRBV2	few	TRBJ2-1	TGTGCCAGCACAAGTCCGAGACTAGCAGTGACCTACAATGAGCAGTTCTTC	CASTSPRLAVTYNEQFF
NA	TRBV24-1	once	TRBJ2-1	TGTGCCATCAGTGCAGGCAATGAGCAGTTCTTC	CAISAGNEQFF
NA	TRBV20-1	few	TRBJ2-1	TGCAGTGCTAGAGATATATTATCGGAACCAGACAATGAGCAGTTCTTC	CSARDILSEPDNEQFF
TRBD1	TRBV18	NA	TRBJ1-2	TGTGCCAGCTCCAGAGATGGGGACAGGGGCTATGGCTACACCTTC	CASSRDGDRGYGYTF
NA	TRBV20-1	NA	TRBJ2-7	TGCAGTGCTAAAAAGCGCACCTACGAGCAGTACTTC	CSAKKRTYEQYF
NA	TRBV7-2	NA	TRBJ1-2	TGTGCCAGCAGCCCAACATTGGGACACAACTATGGCTACACCTTC	CASSPTLGHNYGYTF
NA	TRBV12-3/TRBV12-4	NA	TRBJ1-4	TGTGCCAGCAGTTTGGTGGGACCGAATGAAAAACTGTTTTTT	CASSLVGPNEKLFF
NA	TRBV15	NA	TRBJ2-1	TGTGCCACCAGCAGAGTGCGAGGTGGGGGGCGGGATGAGCAGTTCTTC	CATSRVRGGGRDEQFF
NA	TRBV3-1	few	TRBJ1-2	TGTGCCAGCAGCCGTCGGACAGAATACTATGGCTACACCTTC	CASSRRTEYYGYTF
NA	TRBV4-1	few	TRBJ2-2	TGCGCCAGCAACCAAGCCGGGACCGCCGGGGAGCTGTTTTTT	CASNQAGTAGELFF
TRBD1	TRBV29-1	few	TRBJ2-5	TGCAGCGGTGCCGGGACAGCTAAAGAGACCCAGTACTTC	CSGAGTAKETQYF
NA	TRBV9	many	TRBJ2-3	TGTGCCAGCAGCGCCGTTCTAGCCCACACGGGAGATACGCAGTATTTT	CASSAVLAHTGDTQYF